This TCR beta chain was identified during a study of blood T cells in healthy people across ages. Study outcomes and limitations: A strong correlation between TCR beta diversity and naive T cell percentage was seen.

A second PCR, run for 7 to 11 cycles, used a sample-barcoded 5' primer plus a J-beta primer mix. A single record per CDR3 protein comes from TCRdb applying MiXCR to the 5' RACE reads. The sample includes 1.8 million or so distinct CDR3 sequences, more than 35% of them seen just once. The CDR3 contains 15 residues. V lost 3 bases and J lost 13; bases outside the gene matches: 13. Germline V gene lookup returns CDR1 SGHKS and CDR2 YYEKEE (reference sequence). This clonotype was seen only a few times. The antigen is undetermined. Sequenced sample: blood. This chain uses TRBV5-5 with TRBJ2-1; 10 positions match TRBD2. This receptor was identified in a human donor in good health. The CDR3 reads CASSYRAGGEVDQFF. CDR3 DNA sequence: TGTGCCAGCAGCTACCGAGCGGGGGGGGAGGTTGATCAGTTCTTC.